This TCR beta chain emerged from a study of monozygotic twins with inflammatory bowel disease. CDR1 is KGHSH, CDR2 LQKENI, per germline. CDR3 length: 15 amino acids. TCRdb re-called the 5' RACE reads; one entry per CDR3 protein, DNA not given. The repertoire shows around 450,000 distinct CDR3 sequences; the top ten hold 2.4%. The TCR sequence derives from a human donor with ulcerative colitis or Crohn's disease, or a healthy co-twin of an affected twin (not recorded which). The source material was blood. This chain links TRBV18 with TRBJ2-7. CDR3 amino acids: CASSPATDDPYEQYF.